The T cell receptor beta chain under discussion was sequenced for a study of T cells in localized non-small cell lung cancer. The V gene lost 1 base and the J gene lost 5 bases, with 5 bases spanning the gap. The CDR3 spans 13 residues. The germline CDR1 and CDR2 sequences are SGHAT and FQNNGV. Study-wide points: Exceeding tumor, uninvolved adjacent lung had the highest T cell clonality. Detection in adjacent lung was observed for a median about 56 of the top 100 tumor clones.

A note on this clone: What it binds is not known.

Repertoires were generated with immunoSEQ multiplex PCR, while TCRdb's copy carries only in-frame clones and drops some. The data hold 13,000 or so clones, with approximately 86% observed a single time. Here the sequenced sample was peripheral blood, taken before any cancer treatment. The chain is built from TRBV11-2 and TRBJ2-2, with no clear D. The source of this sequence is a male donor aged 60 or older with stage III lung adenocarcinoma. In DNA form, the CDR3 reads TGTGCCAGCAGCTTAGTGGGAACCGGGGAGCTGTTTTTT. It translates to CASSLVGTGELFF.